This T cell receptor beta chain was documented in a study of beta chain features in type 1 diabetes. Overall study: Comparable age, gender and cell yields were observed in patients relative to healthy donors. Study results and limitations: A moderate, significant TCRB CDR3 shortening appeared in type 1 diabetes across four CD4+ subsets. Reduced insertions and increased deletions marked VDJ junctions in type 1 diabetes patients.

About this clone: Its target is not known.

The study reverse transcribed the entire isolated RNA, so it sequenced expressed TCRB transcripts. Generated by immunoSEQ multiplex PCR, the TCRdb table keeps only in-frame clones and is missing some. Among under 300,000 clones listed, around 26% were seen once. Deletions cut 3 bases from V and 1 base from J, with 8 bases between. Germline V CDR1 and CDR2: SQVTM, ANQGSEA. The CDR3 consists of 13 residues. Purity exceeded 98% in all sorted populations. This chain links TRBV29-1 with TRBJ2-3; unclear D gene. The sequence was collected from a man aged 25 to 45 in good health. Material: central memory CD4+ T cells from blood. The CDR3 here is CSVDSWGTDTQYF. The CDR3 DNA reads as TGCAGCGTTGACAGTTGGGGCACAGATACGCAGTATTTT.